The 10 T cell receptor beta chains below were found in one sample sequenced in a study of T cell clonality in common variable immunodeficiency. General study findings and limits: Fewer deletions and N-nucleotide insertions were reportedly seen in common variable immunodeficiency TCR beta sequences.

These receptors' antigens are unknown. Clones were sequenced by immunoSEQ multiplex PCR, and TCRdb holds only the in-frame ones, with some missing. In total the sample includes 30,000 to 40,000 clones, none of them seen once. The sample comprised peripheral blood mononuclear cells. These receptors were obtained from a human donor with common variable immunodeficiency.

About this clone itself: Coverage ceases 3 residues before the CDR3 finishes, and the germline J gene fills in the end. V gene TRBV5-6 combines with J gene TRBJ2-7, with TRBD1 matching over 7 bases. Germline loops: CDR1 SGHDT, CDR2 YYEEEE. The CDR3 covers 14 residues. V lost 2 bases, J lost 4 bases, and 6 bases stayed unmatched. Here the CDR3 reads CASSLGGGRYEQYF. CDR3 DNA, as far as it was read: TGTGCCAGCAGCTTAGGGGGCGGGCGGTACGAG. Looking up the rest from reference TRBV5-6 and TRBJ2-7 gives the full variable domain: DAGVTQSPTHLIKTRGQQVTLRCSPKSGHDTVSWYQQALGQGPQFIFQYYEEEERQRGNFPDRFSGHQFPNYSSELNVNALLLGDSALYLCASSLGGGRYEQYFGPGTRLTVT.

As to this clone: Read coverage stops 3 residues before the CDR3 terminus; the germline J gene supplies the remainder. The gene calls are TRBV2 and TRBJ2-3, with 8 positions matching TRBD1. V was clipped by 6 bases and J by 3 bases; unmatched bases: 5. The CDR3 extends over 14 amino acids. Germline loops: CDR1 SNHLY, CDR2 FYNNEI. The part of the CDR3 DNA that was read is TGTGCCAGCAGCCCAGACAGGGGAACAGATACG. Protein product: CASSPDRGTDT. The CDR3 reads in full as CASSPDRGTDTQYF. The full variable domain, with the rest looked up from reference TRBV2 and TRBJ2-3, is EPEVTQTPSHQVTQMGQEVILRCVPISNHLYFYWYRQILGQKVEFLVSFYNNEISEKSEIFDDQFSVERPDGSNFTLKIRSTKLEDSAMYFCASSPDRGTDTQYFGPGTRLTVL.

On this clone itself: The read terminates 3 residues ahead of where the CDR3 ends, so the germline J gene completes it. The rearrangement links TRBV2 to TRBJ1-6; unclear D gene. Germline CDR1 SNHLY, CDR2 FYNNEI. V was clipped by 6 bases and J by 3 bases, with 9 bases between them. This CDR3 comprises 14 residues. The CDR3 region is CASSVSVYNSPLHF. The CDR3 DNA, read in part, is TGTGCCAGCAGCGTGAGCGTCTATAATTCACCC.

Only a few counts were recorded for this clone. The read terminates 3 residues ahead of where the CDR3 ends, so the germline J gene completes it. This sequence joins TRBV19 and TRBJ2-4; 9 bases are shared with TRBD1. Germline trimming cut 1 base from V and 6 bases from J; bases unmatched to any gene: 10. CDR3 size: 17 residues. Germline values: CDR1 LNHDA, CDR2 SQIVND (reference sequence). The CDR3 reads CASSIGAAGQGINIQYF. The CDR3 bases that were read are TGTGCCAGTAGTATAGGGGCGGCGGGACAGGGAATAAACATT.

This clone came up a few times. The read is 3 residues too short to cover the CDR3 end, so that end is filled in from the germline J gene. The chain employs TRBV7-2 and TRBJ2-7; possible D gene TRBD1, 6 bases. The CDR3 contains 13 residues. CDR1 and CDR2 from the germline V gene are SGHTA and FQGNSA. Trimming took 4 bases from V and 3 from J, leaving 10 bases between them. CDR3 bases read: TGTGCCAGCAGCTACGCAGGGGACTACGAG. The encoded protein is CASSYAGDYE. The whole CDR3 protein is CASSYAGDYEQYF.

There are a few counts of this clone. Coverage ceases 3 residues before the CDR3 finishes, and the germline J gene fills in the end. This chain connects TRBV19 to TRBJ1-2, with 8 nucleotides matching TRBD1. Unmatched junction bases numbered 7, after V lost 8 bases and J lost 2 bases. Germline V gene sequence: CDR1 LNHDA, CDR2 SQIVND (reference sequence). There are 14 residues in the CDR3. Here the CDR3 reads CASREDRANYGYTF. The CDR3 bases that were read are TGTGCCAGTCGGGAGGACAGGGCAAACTATGGC.

In its sample, this clone was seen many times. The CDR3 end lies 3 residues beyond the end of the read and is filled in from the germline J gene. This rearrangement joins TRBV18 to TRBJ2-7, with 10 bases that match TRBD1. V was pared by 6 bases and J by 4 bases, with 6 bases of the junction left unmatched. Per germline, CDR1 KGHSH and CDR2 LQKENI. The CDR3 totals 14 residues. Partial CDR3 DNA: TGTGCCAGCTCGCTGGACAGGGGGTGGTACGAG. It translates to CASSLDRGWYE. The complete CDR3 reads CASSLDRGWYEQYF.

A few counts support this clone. The read stops 3 residues short of the end of the CDR3; the missing end is completed from the germline J gene. The V and J genes are TRBV5-6 and TRBJ2-7; D might be TRBD1 (6 bases). There are 14 residues in the CDR3. Between the trimmed V and J ends, which lost 4 bases and 6 bases, there was a span of 17 bases. The germline gives CDR1 SGHDT, CDR2 YYEEEE. CDR3 sequence: CASSLRQVKSEQYF. The DNA read from the CDR3 is TGTGCCAGCAGCCTCCGACAGGTCAAGTCCGAG.

On this clone itself: The read terminates 3 residues ahead of where the CDR3 ends, so the germline J gene completes it. Distinct nucleotide sequences in the sample also encode this CDR3. V is TRBV18 and J is TRBJ2-6; TRBD1 is a possible D gene (8 bases). Deletions cut 3 bases from V and 0 bases from J, with 24 bases between. The CDR3 extends over 21 amino acids. Germline V gene lookup returns CDR1 KGHSH and CDR2 LQKENI. The part of the CDR3 DNA that was read is TGTGCCAGCTCACCCCTCGGGGGGACAGGTGGCGGCGGCTCTGGGGCCAACGTC. Translated: CASSPLGGTGGGGSGANV. The complete CDR3 protein is CASSPLGGTGGGGSGANVLTF.

Comments on this clone: The read terminates 3 residues ahead of where the CDR3 ends, so the germline J gene completes it. The gene calls are TRBV2 and TRBJ2-7, with D uncertain. The CDR3 loop spans 13 amino acids. Per the germline V gene, CDR1 is SNHLY and CDR2 is FYNNEI. V dropped 8 bases and J dropped 3 bases, with 14 bases sitting between them. The covered CDR3 bases are TGTGCCAGCTTTTCTCGGAACAGCTACGAG. Protein sequence: CASFSRNSYE. From start to end, the CDR3 is CASFSRNSYEQYF.